This TCR beta chain was sequenced for a study of shared clonotypes between healthy human individuals. This clone was seen more than once but under ten times. Here immunoSEQ multiplex PCR was the method, and the copy in TCRdb shows in-frame clones only, minus some. The sample includes about 2.3 million clones, 90% to 95% of them seen just once. Sequenced: naive CD4+ T cells from PBMCs. This sample's subset: CD45RA+ positively selected. This clonotype was sampled from a man between 18 and 35 years old in good health. Some clones in this sample may be carry-over from other donors' samples.

The CDR3 sequence: CASSVVAGNTIYF. In nucleotides, the CDR3 is TGTGCCAGCAGCGTTGTGGCTGGAAACACCATATATTTT. The chain uses TRBV9 and TRBJ1-3; D unclear. The CDR3 contains 13 residues. The germline V and J ends were trimmed by 2 bases and 2 bases, with 5 bases remaining between them. Germline assignment: CDR1 SGDLS and CDR2 YYNGEE.